This TCR beta chain was sequenced in a study of T cell responses to AZD1222 COVID-19 vaccine. This clone was seen a few times. Sequenced by immunoSEQ multiplex PCR; TCRdb stores in-frame clones only, minus some. The sample consists of over 50,000 clones, 84% of them appearing once. The sequencing used peripheral blood, collected on day 0 of AZD1222 vaccination. This clonotype originated in an adult in good health.

The CDR3 protein is CASSQEGQSLEQYF. The DNA of the CDR3 is TGTGCCAGCAGCCAAGAAGGCCAGTCCTTGGAGCAGTACTTC. This rearrangement joins TRBV4-2 to TRBJ2-7; no clear D. Germline V gene sequence: CDR1 LGHNA, CDR2 YNFKEQ. Deletions cut 0 bases from V and 7 bases from J, with 13 bases between. The CDR3 loop spans 14 amino acids.